This passage covers 19 T cell receptor beta chains from one sample sequenced in a study of T cells expressing NK-cell markers. TCRdb re-called the 5' RACE reads and gives one entry per CDR3 protein, without DNA. This sample contains about 460,000 distinct CDR3 sequences. Sequenced material: blood T cells: a sorted CD56 or NKG2C T cell subset, CD4+ or CD8+ T cells, or bulk PBMC T cells (not recorded which). The receptors stem from a woman aged 45 to 65 in good health.

The chain links TRBV12-3 or TRBV12-4 to TRBJ1-1. This CDR3 has 18 residues. The chain's CDR3 is CASSPGLGGGTLVGEAFF.

The rearrangement links TRBV29-1 to TRBJ2-2; TCRdb names TRBD2, which stays unverified in the absence of DNA. The CDR3 runs to 16 residues. The germline V gene encodes CDR1 SQVTM and CDR2 ANQGSEA. The CDR3: CSVDLGLALNTGELFF.

The genes are TRBV11-3 and TRBJ2-4; TCRdb outputs TRBD2, but without DNA this stays unchecked. The CDR3 length is 16 residues. Germline V gene data show CDR1 as SGHNT and CDR2 as YENEEA. This chain's CDR3 is CASSTRTTGAKNIQYF.

V gene TRBV6-5 combines with J gene TRBJ2-1. This CDR3 spans 13 amino acids. CDR1 and CDR2 (germline): MNHEY, SVGAGI. CDR3 amino acids: CASGRTSYNEQFF.

J is TRBJ1-1 and V is TRBV29-1; TCRdb's D call of TRBD1 is untestable without DNA. CDR3 length: 13 amino acids. Germline CDR1 reads SQVTM; CDR2 reads ANQGSEA. The chain's CDR3 is CSGSGQGNTEAFF.

V usage is TRBV27 and J usage is TRBJ2-1; TCRdb lists TRBD1, though no DNA is available to test this call. CDR3 length: 14 amino acids. Germline values: CDR1 MNHEY, CDR2 SMNVEV (reference sequence). The CDR3 sequence: CASSLVGVHNEQFF.

V is TRBV6-5 and J is TRBJ2-3; lacking DNA, the TRBD2 call made by TCRdb goes unchecked. This CDR3 comprises 16 residues. The germline CDR1 and CDR2 sequences are MNHEY and SVGAGI. CDR3 region: CASSYSWTSGTDTQYF.

The chain joins TRBV7-9 to TRBJ2-5; TCRdb names TRBD1, which stays unverified in the absence of DNA. Per germline, CDR1 SEHNR and CDR2 FQNEAQ (reference sequence). There are 16 residues in the CDR3. The CDR3 sequence: CASSVIRGVVGETQYF.

The V call is TRBV6-1, the J call TRBJ2-5; TCRdb's D gene call, TRBD2, goes unchecked for lack of DNA. The CDR3 runs to 17 residues. CDR1 is MNHNS, CDR2 SASEGT, per germline. The CDR3 is CASSRTRGRDFQETQYF.

The V gene is TRBV7-2, the J gene TRBJ2-4; TCRdb's D call of TRBD1 is untestable without DNA. Germline CDR1 SGHTA, CDR2 FQGNSA. There are 17 residues in the CDR3. This chain's CDR3 is CASSLVGSRAAKNIQYF.

This chain joins TRBV7-9 and TRBJ2-7; as DNA is missing, the TRBD2 call by TCRdb cannot be tested. The CDR3 totals 17 residues. The germline CDR1 and CDR2 sequences are SEHNR and FQNEAQ (reference sequence). This CDR3 is CASSLGGLAGGPREQYF.

The rearrangement uses TRBV29-1 and TRBJ2-7; TCRdb lists TRBD1, though no DNA is available to test this call. Germline V gene data show CDR1 as SQVTM and CDR2 as ANQGSEA. The CDR3 is made up of 14 amino acids. CDR3 in amino acids: CSVSLARASYEQYF.

The chain uses TRBV24-1 and TRBJ2-2; TCRdb proposes TRBD2, but this gene call is untestable without DNA. CDR1 and CDR2 from the germline V gene are KGHDR and SFDVKD. The CDR3 consists of 15 residues. CDR3: CATSDFAGAGGELFF.

V usage is TRBV29-1 and J usage is TRBJ1-4; the D call of TRBD1 rests on TCRdb alone, since no DNA is present to check it. The germline V gene encodes CDR1 SQVTM and CDR2 ANQGSEA. The CDR3 runs 14 residues. The CDR3 is CSVGHLQGNEKLFF.

The rearrangement joins TRBV20-1 to TRBJ1-1. Germline V gene sequence: CDR1 DFQATT, CDR2 SNEGSKA (reference sequence). This CDR3 is built from 16 residues. CDR3 region: CSARDSAQPMNTEAFF.

The rearrangement uses TRBV19 and TRBJ1-1. This CDR3 is built from 13 residues. Looked up from germline, CDR1 is LNHDA and CDR2 is SQIVND (reference sequence). The CDR3 loop is CASSIDPKKAAFF.

V and J are TRBV9 and TRBJ2-5; TCRdb designates TRBD2, a call that cannot be tested without DNA. The length of the CDR3 is 17 residues. CDR1 and CDR2 from the germline V gene are SGDLS and YYNGEE. The CDR3 loop reads CASSVEGLAGFQETQYF.

The V call is TRBV20-1, the J call TRBJ2-7; TCRdb gives TRBD2 as the D gene, but with no DNA this cannot be confirmed. Germline loops: CDR1 DFQATT, CDR2 SNEGSKA (reference sequence). The CDR3 loop spans 13 amino acids. CDR3 sequence reads: CSAGTSGISEQYF.

The genes are TRBV20-1 and TRBJ2-2; lacking DNA, the TRBD2 call made by TCRdb goes unchecked. CDR1 is DFQATT, CDR2 SNEGSKA, per germline (reference sequence). This CDR3 is built from 19 residues. The CDR3: CSVGGGVLGAGGRTGELFF.